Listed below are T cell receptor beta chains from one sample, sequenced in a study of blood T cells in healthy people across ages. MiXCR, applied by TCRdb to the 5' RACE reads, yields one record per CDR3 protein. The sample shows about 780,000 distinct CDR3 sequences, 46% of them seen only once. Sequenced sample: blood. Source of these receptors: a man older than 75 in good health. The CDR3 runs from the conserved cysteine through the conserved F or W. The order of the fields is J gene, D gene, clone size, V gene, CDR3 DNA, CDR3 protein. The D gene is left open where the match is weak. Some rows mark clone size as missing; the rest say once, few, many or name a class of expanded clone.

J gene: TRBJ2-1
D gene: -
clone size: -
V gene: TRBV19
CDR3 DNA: TGTGCCAGTAGTAGCTACAGGAGAAACAATGAGCAGTTCTTC
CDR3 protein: CASSSYRRNNEQFF

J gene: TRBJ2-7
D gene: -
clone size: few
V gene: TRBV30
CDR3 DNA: TGTGCCTGGACACCCAGTTTAGGCTACGAGCAGTACTTC
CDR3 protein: CAWTPSLGYEQYF

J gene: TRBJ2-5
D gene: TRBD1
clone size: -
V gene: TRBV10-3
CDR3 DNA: TGTGCCATCAGGGGAGGGACAGGGGGTCAAGAGACCCAGTACTTC
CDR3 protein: CAIRGGTGGQETQYF

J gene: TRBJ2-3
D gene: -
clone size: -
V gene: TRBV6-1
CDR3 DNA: TGTGCCAGCAGTGACATTCCCGGTGGGGGGGCTAGCACAGATACGCAGTATTTT
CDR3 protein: CASSDIPGGGASTDTQYF

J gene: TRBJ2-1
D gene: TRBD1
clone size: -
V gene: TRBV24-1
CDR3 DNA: TGTGCCACCAGTAACAGGGGAGACTACAATGAGCAGTTCTTC
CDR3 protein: CATSNRGDYNEQFF

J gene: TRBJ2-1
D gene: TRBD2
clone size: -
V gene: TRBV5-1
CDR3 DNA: TGCGCCAGTCGAACTAGCGGGAACTACAATGAGCAGTTCTTC
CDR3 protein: CASRTSGNYNEQFF

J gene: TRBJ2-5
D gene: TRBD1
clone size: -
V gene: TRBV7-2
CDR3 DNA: TGTGCCAGCGGCGTTCGACAGGGGTCCGGTGAGACCCAGTACTTC
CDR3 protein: CASGVRQGSGETQYF

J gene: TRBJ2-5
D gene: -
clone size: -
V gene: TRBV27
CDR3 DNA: TGTGCCAGCAGTTTAGTAGGGCTAGCACGAGATGAGCAGTACTTC
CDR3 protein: CASSLVGLARDEQYF

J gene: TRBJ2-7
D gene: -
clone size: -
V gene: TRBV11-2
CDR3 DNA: TGTGCCAGCAGCCTAGCCGGTGGACAGAGCCCCTACGAGCAGTACTTC
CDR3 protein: CASSLAGGQSPYEQYF

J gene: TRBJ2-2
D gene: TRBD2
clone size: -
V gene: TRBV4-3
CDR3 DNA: TGCGCCAGCAGCCCAGGACTAGCGGGAGGGCCTGACACCGGGGAGCTGTTTTTT
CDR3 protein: CASSPGLAGGPDTGELFF

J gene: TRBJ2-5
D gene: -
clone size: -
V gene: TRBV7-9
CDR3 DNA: TGTGCCAGCAGCTTAGATATGTCAGGGGATCAAGAGACCCAGTACTTC
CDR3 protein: CASSLDMSGDQETQYF

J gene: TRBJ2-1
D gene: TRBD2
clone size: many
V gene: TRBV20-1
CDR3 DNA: TGCAGTGCTAACATCCCGGGACTAGCGACCCACAATGAGCAGTTCTTC
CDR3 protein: CSANIPGLATHNEQFF

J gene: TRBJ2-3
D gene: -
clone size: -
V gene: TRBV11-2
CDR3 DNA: TGTGCCAGCAGCTTAGATACAGGTGGGAGCGATACGCAGTATTTT
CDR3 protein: CASSLDTGGSDTQYF

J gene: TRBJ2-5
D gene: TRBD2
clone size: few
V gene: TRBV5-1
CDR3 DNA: TGCGCCAGCAGCTTGTGGGGTAGCGGGAGAGGAGAGACCCAGTACTTC
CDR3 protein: CASSLWGSGRGETQYF

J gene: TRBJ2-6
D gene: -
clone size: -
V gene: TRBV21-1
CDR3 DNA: TGTGCCAGCAGCATCCGGGACAGAAAGTCCTCTGGGGCCAACGTCCTGACTTTC
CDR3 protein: CASSIRDRKSSGANVLTF

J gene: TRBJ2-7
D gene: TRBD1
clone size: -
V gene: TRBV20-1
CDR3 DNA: TGCAGTGCTAGTGGGACAGGGGGCTTCTACGAGCAGTACTTC
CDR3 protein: CSASGTGGFYEQYF

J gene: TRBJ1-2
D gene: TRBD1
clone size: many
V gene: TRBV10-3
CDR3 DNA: TGTGCCATCAGGACCGGACAGGGTTCGGCCCCCACCTTC
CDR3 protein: CAIRTGQGSAPTF